This T cell receptor beta chain was sequenced for a study of cytomegalovirus exposure and HLA in healthy donors. General observations from the study: Association of a missense DCLRE1C variant with TCR beta V- and J-gene trimming was reported in a later analysis. A few CMV-associated chains were confirmed in vitro to be specific for CMV antigens.

The CDR3 sequence is 14 residues long. With V trimmed by 1 base and J by 9 bases, 8 bases remained unmatched. Germline CDR1 is LNHDA and CDR2 is SQIVND (reference sequence). PCR amplification relied on 60 Vbeta primers (plus 13 Jbeta primers). Only in-frame clones appear in the TCRdb table, and some are missing; sequencing was by immunoSEQ multiplex PCR. The sample comprises about 120,000 clones, 80% of which are singletons, and around 2.5% rests with the top ten. On this clone: Its target is not known.

The chain has TRBV19 and TRBJ2-5; TRBD1 matches 7 bases. This sequence was found in a man aged 25-45 years in good health and CMV-seronegative. Input material: PBMCs. The CDR3 loop is CASSIGPGQTSQYF. The CDR3 nucleotides are TGTGCCAGTAGTATAGGACCGGGACAGACATCCCAGTACTTC.